The T cell receptor beta chain under discussion was sequenced for a study of blood T cell repertoires in COVID-19. About the study: The United States, Italy and Spain provided the acute and convalescent COVID-19 samples.

Germline V gives CDR1 SNHLY, CDR2 FYNNEI. The CDR3 loop spans 15 amino acids. Trimming cost V 4 bases and J 4 bases; bases outside gene matches: 3. Sequencing used immunoSEQ multiplex PCR; TCRdb keeps in-frame clones, though not all of them. This sample has around 130,000 clones; roughly 84% occur once, and the top ten carry under 15%. This receptor was taken from a woman in her twenties or thirties who had recovered from COVID-19. Sequencing was performed on peripheral blood. J is TRBJ2-1 and V is TRBV2; TRBD2 aligns across 11 bases. CDR3 sequence reads: CASSATSGGYNEQFF. DNA for the CDR3: TGTGCCAGCAGTGCTACTAGCGGGGGATACAATGAGCAGTTCTTC.